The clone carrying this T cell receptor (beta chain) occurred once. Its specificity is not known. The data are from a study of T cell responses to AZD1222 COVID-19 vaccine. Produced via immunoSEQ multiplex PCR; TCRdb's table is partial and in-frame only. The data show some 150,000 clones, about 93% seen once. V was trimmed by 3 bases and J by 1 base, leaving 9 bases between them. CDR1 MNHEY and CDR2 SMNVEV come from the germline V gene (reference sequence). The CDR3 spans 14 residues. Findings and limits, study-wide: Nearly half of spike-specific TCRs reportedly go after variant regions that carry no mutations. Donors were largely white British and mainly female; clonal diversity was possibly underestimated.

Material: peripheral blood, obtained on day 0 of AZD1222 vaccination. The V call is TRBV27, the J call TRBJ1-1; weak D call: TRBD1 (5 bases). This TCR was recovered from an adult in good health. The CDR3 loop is CASSFGTRNTEAFF. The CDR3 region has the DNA TGTGCCAGCAGTTTCGGGACGCGGAACACTGAAGCTTTCTTT.